This T cell receptor (beta chain) is drawn from a study of blood T cell repertoires in COVID-19. The wider study: Donors in the United States, Italy and Spain gave samples during acute or convalescent COVID-19. The analysed material was cDNA or gDNA that came from T cells, B-cell-depleted T cells, or PBMCs.

The CDR3 sequence is 15 residues long. Germline V gene lookup returns CDR1 SGHDT and CDR2 YYEEEE. The junction had 10 bases not matched to a gene; V was cut back by 3 bases and J by 7 bases. In the authors' workflow: Nucleated cell number was recorded as an estimate derived from reference gene primer amplification. Sequencing was performed with immunoSEQ multiplex PCR; in TCRdb, only in-frame clones are kept and a portion is missing. Clone size and V and J calls were adopted from that table, with D and trimming inferred from the DNA. The table includes around 100,000 clones, approximately 80% detected once.

The rearrangement joins TRBV5-6 to TRBJ1-5; 7 positions match TRBD1. The sequence derives from a human donor in a cohort sampled during active or convalescent COVID-19. Sequencing input: peripheral blood. The CDR3, as DNA: TGTGCCAGCAGCTCTGGCCAGGGGGTGAGCCAGCCCCAGCATTTT. Protein: CASSSGQGVSQPQHF.